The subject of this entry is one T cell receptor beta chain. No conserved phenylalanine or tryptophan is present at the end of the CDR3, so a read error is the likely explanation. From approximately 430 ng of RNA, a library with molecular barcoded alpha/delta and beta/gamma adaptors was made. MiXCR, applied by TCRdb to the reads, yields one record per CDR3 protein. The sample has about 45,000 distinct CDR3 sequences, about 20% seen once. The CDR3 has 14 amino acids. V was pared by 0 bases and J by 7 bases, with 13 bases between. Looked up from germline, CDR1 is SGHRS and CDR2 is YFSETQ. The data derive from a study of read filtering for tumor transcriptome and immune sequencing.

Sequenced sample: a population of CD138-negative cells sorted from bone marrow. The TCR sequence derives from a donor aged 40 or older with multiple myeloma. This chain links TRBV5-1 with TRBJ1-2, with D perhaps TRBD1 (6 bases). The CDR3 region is CASSLDRVRSGYTS. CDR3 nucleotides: TGCGCCAGCAGCTTGGACAGGGTGAGATCTGGCTACACCTCC.